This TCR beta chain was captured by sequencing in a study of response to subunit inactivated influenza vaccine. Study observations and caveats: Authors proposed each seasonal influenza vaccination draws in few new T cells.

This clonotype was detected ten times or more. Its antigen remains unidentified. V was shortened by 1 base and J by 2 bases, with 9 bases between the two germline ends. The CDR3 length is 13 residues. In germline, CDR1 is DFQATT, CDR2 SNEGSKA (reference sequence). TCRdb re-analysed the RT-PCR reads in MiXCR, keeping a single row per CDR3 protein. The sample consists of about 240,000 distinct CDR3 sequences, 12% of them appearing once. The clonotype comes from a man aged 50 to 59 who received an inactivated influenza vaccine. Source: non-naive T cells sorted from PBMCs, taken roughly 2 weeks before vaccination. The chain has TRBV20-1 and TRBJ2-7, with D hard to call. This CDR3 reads CSARGPSAYEQYF. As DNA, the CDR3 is TGCAGTGCTAGAGGACCCTCGGCCTACGAGCAGTACTTC.